One T cell receptor (beta chain) is described in this entry. The antigen remains undetermined. The sample is drawn from a study of cytomegalovirus exposure and HLA in healthy donors. Notes on the study in general: Per published reports, the classifier diagnosed cytomegalovirus status with high specificity and sensitivity. CMV serostatus was the only immune exposure information that was available. Specificity for CMV antigens was confirmed in vitro for a few of the CMV-associated chains.

PCR was performed using 60 Vbeta and 13 Jbeta primers. Original processing notes: A later analysis counted 65 million to 90 million unique TCR beta chains, around 10 million shared. Only in-frame clones appear in the TCRdb table, and some are missing; sequencing was by immunoSEQ multiplex PCR. The V and J calls and clone size come from that table; D and trimming were worked out from the DNA. The top ten hold about 7% of the sample, which has approximately 120,000 clones, roughly 85% seen once. This CDR3 contains 15 residues. The trim removed 2 bases at V and 4 bases at J, leaving 8 bases unmatched. Germline V gene data show CDR1 as SGHRS and CDR2 as YFSETQ.

The chain couples TRBV5-1 to TRBJ2-5, with 7 bases that match TRBD1. Sequencing was carried out using PBMCs. The source of this sequence is a young woman in good health and CMV-seropositive. CDR3 nucleotide sequence: TGCGCCAGCAGCTTCGACACAGGGGCGAGAGAGACCCAGTACTTC. Amino acid sequence: CASSFDTGARETQYF.